This TCR beta chain came from a study of T cells after yellow fever vaccination. Generation of TCR cDNA used 5'RACE template switching (which added a universal primer site and UMIs). TCRdb recomputed calls from the 5' RACE reads with MiXCR, one row per CDR3 protein. Here the sample spans a few hundred thousand distinct CDR3 sequences, around 13% being singletons. The CDR3 contains 14 residues. Germline V CDR1 and CDR2: LNHNV, YYDKDF (reference sequence). V lost 1 base and J 4 bases, leaving 10 bases between the germline ends. In its sample, this clonotype was seen a few times. The chain joins TRBV15 to TRBJ1-2; D gene ambiguous. The TCR sequence derives from a man under 40 who received the YFV17D yellow fever vaccine. This specimen consisted of CD4+ T cells sorted from PBMCs, obtained 45 days after the yellow fever booster vaccination. The CDR3 region has the DNA TGTGCCACCAGCAGAGGACAAGAACCCTATGGCTACACCTTC. Protein sequence: CATSRGQEPYGYTF.